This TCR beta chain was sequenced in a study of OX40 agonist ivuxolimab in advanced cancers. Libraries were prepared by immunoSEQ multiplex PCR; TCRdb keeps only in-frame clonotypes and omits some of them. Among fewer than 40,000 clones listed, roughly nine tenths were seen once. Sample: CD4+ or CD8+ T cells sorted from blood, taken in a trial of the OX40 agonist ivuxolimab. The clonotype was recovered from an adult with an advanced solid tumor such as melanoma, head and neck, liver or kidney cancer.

The CDR3 region is CASSPTGDNQPQHF. In DNA, the CDR3 is TGCGCCAGCAGCCCGACTGGGGATAATCAGCCCCAGCATTTT. The V call is TRBV5-1, the J call TRBJ1-5; D call uncertain. Germline V gene data show CDR1 as SGHRS and CDR2 as YFSETQ. The CDR3 is 14 residues long. The V end was cut by 4 bases, the J end by 4 bases, with 12 bases between.